The 7 T cell receptor beta chains given below trace back to one sample, sequenced in a study of response to subunit inactivated influenza vaccine. Using its own MiXCR run on the RT-PCR reads, TCRdb lists one record per CDR3 protein. Of hundreds of thousands of distinct CDR3 sequences in the sample, around 10% were seen once. The same specimen was also included in a second study, on T cells expressing NK-cell markers. From that report: TCR beta cDNA was generated via 5'RACE template switching incorporating UMIs.

The specimen comprised PBMCs from blood, sampled on the day of vaccination. The receptors were gathered from a man in his fifties or sixties who received an inactivated influenza vaccine.

This clonotype showed up many times. The chain employs TRBV20-1 and TRBJ1-5, with a tentative D call TRBD1 (5 bases). Germline-derived CDR1 and CDR2 are DFQATT and SNEGSKA (reference sequence). The CDR3 covers 15 residues. Trimming removed 5 bases from V and 3 bases from J, with 17 bases in between. The CDR3 sequence is CSAPRGMGVNQPQHF. The CDR3 DNA follows: TGCAGTGCTCCGCGGGGGATGGGGGTCAATCAGCCCCAGCATTTT.

This clonotype occurred many times. The V call is TRBV29-1, the J call TRBJ2-7, with 10 positions matching TRBD1. From germline, CDR1 is SQVTM and CDR2 ANQGSEA. The CDR3 runs to 13 residues. V trimming: 6 bases; J trimming: 2 bases; junction bases outside the gene matches: 4. The CDR3 nucleotides are TGCAGCGTCCGGACAGGGGGGGCCTACGAGCAGTACTTC. Protein product: CSVRTGGAYEQYF.

This chain connects TRBV7-8 to TRBJ1-5, with 7 bases aligning to TRBD1. Trimming removed 4 bases from V and 1 base from J; junction bases left unmatched: 10. The length of the CDR3 is 17 residues. CDR1 is SGHVS, CDR2 FQNEAQ, per germline. CDR3 sequence (DNA): TGTGCCAGCAGCTCAGTTCGGGGGACAGTGAGCAATCAGCCCCAGCATTTT. Encoded protein: CASSSVRGTVSNQPQHF.

The chain recombines TRBV28 with TRBJ2-3; unclear D gene. CDR1 is MDHEN, CDR2 SYDVKM, per germline. V was clipped by 2 bases and J by 2 bases, with 8 bases between them. The CDR3 has 14 residues. The DNA for the CDR3 is TGTGCCAGCAGTTTAGGGTCCATCACAGATACGCAGTATTTT. The encoded protein is CASSLGSITDTQYF.

This clonotype was counted a few times. The chain joins TRBV5-6 to TRBJ2-5; TRBD1 matches at 9 bases. This CDR3 has 16 amino acids. CDR1 and CDR2 from the germline V gene are SGHDT and YYEEEE. Trimming took 3 bases from V and 4 from J; bases not matched to a gene: 10. As DNA, the CDR3 is TGTGCCAGCAGCTCAAAGGACAGGGGATGGAGAGAGACCCAGTACTTC. Its translation is CASSSKDRGWRETQYF.

This clonotype was seen many times. The CDR3 bases are TGTGCCAGCAGTTCTGGCGGGAGAGGGGGAAACATTCAGTACTTC. Amino acids: CASSSGGRGGNIQYF. This sequence joins TRBV12-3 or TRBV12-4 and TRBJ2-4; D perhaps matches TRBD2 (7 bases). There are 15 residues in the CDR3. With 4 bases removed from V and 6 bases from J, the gap between germline ends came to 16 bases.

This clonotype has more than one count but fewer than ten. The rearrangement uses TRBV6-5 and TRBJ2-7, with D perhaps matching TRBD1 or TRBD2 (5 bases each). The CDR3 contains 15 residues. Germline V CDR1 and CDR2: MNHEY, SVGAGI. Trimming took off 0 bases at V and 2 bases at J, with 11 bases between the two ends. Here the CDR3 DNA reads TGTGCCAGCAGTTACTCAGGGGACCGTGCCTACGAGCAGTACTTC. Its translation: CASSYSGDRAYEQYF.